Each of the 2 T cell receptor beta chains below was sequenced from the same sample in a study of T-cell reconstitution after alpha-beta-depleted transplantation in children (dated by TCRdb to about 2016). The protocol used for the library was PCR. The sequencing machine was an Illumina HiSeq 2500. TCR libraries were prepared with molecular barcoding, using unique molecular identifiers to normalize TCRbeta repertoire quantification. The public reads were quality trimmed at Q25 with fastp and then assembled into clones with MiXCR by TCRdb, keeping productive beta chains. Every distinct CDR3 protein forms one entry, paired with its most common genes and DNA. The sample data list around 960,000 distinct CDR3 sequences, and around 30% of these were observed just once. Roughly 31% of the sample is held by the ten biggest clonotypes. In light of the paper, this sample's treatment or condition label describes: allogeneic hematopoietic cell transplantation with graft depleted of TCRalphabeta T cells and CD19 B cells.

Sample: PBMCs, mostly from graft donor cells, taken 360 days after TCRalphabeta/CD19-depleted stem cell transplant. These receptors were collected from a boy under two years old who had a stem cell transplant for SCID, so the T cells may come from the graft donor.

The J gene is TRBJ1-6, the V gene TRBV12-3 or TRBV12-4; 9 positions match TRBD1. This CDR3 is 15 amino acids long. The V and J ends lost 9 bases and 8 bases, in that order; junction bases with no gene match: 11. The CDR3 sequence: CARSRGTGYYSPLHF. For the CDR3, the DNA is TGTGCCAGGAGCCGAGGGACAGGGTACTATTCACCCCTCCACTTT.

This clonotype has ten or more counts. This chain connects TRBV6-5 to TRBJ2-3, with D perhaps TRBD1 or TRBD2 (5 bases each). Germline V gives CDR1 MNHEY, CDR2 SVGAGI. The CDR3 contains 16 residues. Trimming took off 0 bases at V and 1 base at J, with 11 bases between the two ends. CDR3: CASSYSGVRGTDTQYF. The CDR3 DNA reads TGTGCCAGCAGTTACTCGGGGGTCAGGGGCACAGATACGCAGTATTTT.